The sequence of this T cell receptor beta chain was determined in a study of identical twins. In regard to this clonotype: The antigen remains unidentified.

General study points: For monozygotic twins, models underestimated out-of-frame TCR alpha sharing.

TCRdb passed the 5' RACE reads through MiXCR, listing each CDR3 protein once. The table has approximately 690,000 distinct CDR3 sequences, 5.5% to 6.5% seen once. Sequencing was done on a sample of naive T cells sorted from blood. This receptor was identified in a man aged 18-30 years in good health.

As DNA, the CDR3 is TGTGCCAGCAAACTAGCGGGATCGGGCGACACCGGGGAGCTGTTTTTT. Translation gives CASKLAGSGDTGELFF. The rearrangement links TRBV19 to TRBJ2-2, with TRBD2 matching over 10 bases. The CDR3 covers 16 residues. Germline V CDR1 and CDR2: LNHDA, SQIVND (reference sequence). Losses at the gene ends were 9 bases for V and 3 bases for J; bases not matched to a gene: 10.